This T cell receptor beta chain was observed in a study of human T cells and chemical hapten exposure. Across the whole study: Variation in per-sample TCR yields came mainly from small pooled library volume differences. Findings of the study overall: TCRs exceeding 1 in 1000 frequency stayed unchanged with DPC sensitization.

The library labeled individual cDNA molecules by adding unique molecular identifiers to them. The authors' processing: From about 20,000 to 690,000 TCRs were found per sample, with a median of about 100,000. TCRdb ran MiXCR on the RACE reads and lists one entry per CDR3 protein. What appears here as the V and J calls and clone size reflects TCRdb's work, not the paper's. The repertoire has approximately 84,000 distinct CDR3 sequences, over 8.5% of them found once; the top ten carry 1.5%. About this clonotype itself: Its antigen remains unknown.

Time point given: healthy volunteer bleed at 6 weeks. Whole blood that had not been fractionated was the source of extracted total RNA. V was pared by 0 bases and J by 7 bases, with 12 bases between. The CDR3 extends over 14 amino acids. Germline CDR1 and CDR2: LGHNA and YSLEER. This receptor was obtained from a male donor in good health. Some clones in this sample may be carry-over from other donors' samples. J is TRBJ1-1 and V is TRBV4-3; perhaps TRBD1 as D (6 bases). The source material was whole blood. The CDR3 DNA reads TGCGCCAGCAGCCAAGAGGGGGGGCTAAGTGAAGCTTTCTTT. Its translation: CASSQEGGLSEAFF.